The 20 T cell receptor beta chains given below trace back to one sample, sequenced in a study of identical twins. In TCRdb, the 5' RACE reads were re-called with MiXCR into one record per CDR3 protein. The sample lists about 790,000 distinct CDR3 sequences, around a sixth occurring once. This sample was also put to use in a study of T cells expressing NK-cell markers.

Sequencing input: PBMCs. These TCRs come from a woman younger than 35 in good health.

This sequence joins TRBV20-1 and TRBJ2-5; no clear D gene. V dropped 3 bases and J dropped 5 bases, with 19 bases sitting between them. The CDR3 covers 15 residues. Germline CDR1 reads DFQATT; CDR2 reads SNEGSKA (reference sequence). The CDR3 DNA reads as TGCAGTGCTAGTCGTCAGCTAAGCTTTATGGAGACCCAGTACTTC. Its protein is CSASRQLSFMETQYF.

The gene calls are TRBV2 and TRBJ2-7; no firm D call. V was trimmed by 0 bases and J by 1 base, leaving 1 base between them. This CDR3 is 12 amino acids long. Germline V gene data show CDR1 as SNHLY and CDR2 as FYNNEI. The CDR3 nucleotides read TGTGCCAGCAGTGAAGCGTCCTACGAGCAGTACTTC. Its translation: CASSEASYEQYF.

This rearrangement joins TRBV25-1 to TRBJ2-7; D remains ambiguous. The CDR3 sequence is 15 residues long. CDR1 MGHDK and CDR2 SYGVNS come from the germline V gene. V was trimmed by 2 bases and J by 3 bases, leaving 14 bases between them. The CDR3 loop is CASSENGNGNYEQYF. The CDR3 DNA reads TGTGCCAGCAGTGAAAATGGGAATGGAAACTACGAGCAGTACTTC.

The gene calls are TRBV20-1 and TRBJ1-1; D is uncertain. The V end was cut by 4 bases, the J end by 1 base, with 7 bases between. Germline assignment: CDR1 DFQATT and CDR2 SNEGSKA (reference sequence). This CDR3 comprises 12 residues. CDR3 nucleotide sequence: TGCAGTGCTACGAAGGGGAACACTGAAGCTTTCTTT. It encodes CSATKGNTEAFF.

The table lists this clonotype with a few counts. The chain couples TRBV7-9 to TRBJ1-2; 10 bases line up with TRBD1. Germline loops: CDR1 SEHNR, CDR2 FQNEAQ (reference sequence). The CDR3 sequence is 15 residues long. Germline trimming cut 6 bases from V and 4 bases from J; bases unmatched to any gene: 8. CDR3: CASRGTGAYGYGYTF. CDR3 sequence (DNA): TGTGCCAGCAGAGGGACAGGGGCTTACGGCTATGGCTACACCTTC.

This clonotype was seen a handful of times. The CDR3 DNA follows: TGTGCCACTATTACCGGGACAGGAGCTTTCTTT. Its translation: CATITGTGAFF. The chain recombines TRBV7-9 with TRBJ1-1; the match to TRBD1 covers 8 bases. V lost 10 bases, J lost 10 bases, and 8 bases stayed unmatched. The CDR3 has 11 amino acids. CDR1 SEHNR and CDR2 FQNEAQ come from the germline V gene (reference sequence).

This clonotype was observed a few times. The J gene is TRBJ1-5, the V gene TRBV6-5; no clear D. This CDR3 region has 15 residues. Trimming took 1 base from V and 7 from J, leaving 14 bases between them. Germline V gene sequence: CDR1 MNHEY, CDR2 SVGAGI. CDR3 nucleotides: TGTGCCAGCAGTTACTTATCGGGTTCTGGGCAGCCCCAGCATTTT. Amino acids: CASSYLSGSGQPQHF.

This clonotype was observed a few times. V and J are TRBV12-3 or TRBV12-4 and TRBJ2-7, with 7 bases identical to TRBD1. The ends lost 0 bases at V and 2 bases at J; junction bases unmatched: 13. This CDR3 comprises 18 residues. CDR3 protein: CASSLARVSNRGTYEQYF. Here the CDR3 DNA reads TGTGCCAGCAGTTTAGCGCGGGTTTCGAACAGGGGCACCTACGAGCAGTACTTC.

V is TRBV7-9 and J is TRBJ2-3, with D hard to call. CDR1 is SEHNR, CDR2 FQNEAQ, per germline (reference sequence). The CDR3 is made up of 14 amino acids. Deletions cut 3 bases from V and 8 bases from J, with 15 bases between. This chain's CDR3 is CASSFIPELGTQYF. For the CDR3, the DNA is TGTGCCAGCAGCTTTATTCCTGAGCTCGGTACGCAGTATTTT.

Many counts were recorded for this clonotype. This chain joins TRBV12-3 or TRBV12-4 and TRBJ2-1; 13 positions agree with TRBD2. The CDR3 is 14 amino acids. V shed 5 bases and J 7 bases; nucleotides not matched to a gene: 2. The CDR3 DNA reads as TGTGCCAGCAGTACTAGCGGGGGGGCTAATGAGCAGTTCTTC. It is translated as CASSTSGGANEQFF.

The chain employs TRBV20-1 and TRBJ2-3; D tentatively reads TRBD1 or TRBD2 (5 bases each). The CDR3 totals 14 residues. Germline V gene sequence: CDR1 DFQATT, CDR2 SNEGSKA (reference sequence). Between the trimmed V and J ends, which lost 6 bases and 4 bases, there was a span of 17 bases. The CDR3 reads CSARGEGPADTQYF. CDR3 in DNA: TGCAGTGCCCGGGGAGAGGGGCCGGCAGATACGCAGTATTTT.

There are a few counts of this clonotype. The genes are TRBV7-9 and TRBJ2-2; D unresolved. Trimming took 3 bases from V and 4 from J, leaving 12 bases between them. The CDR3 length is 15 residues. Per germline, CDR1 SEHNR and CDR2 FQNEAQ (reference sequence). The CDR3 sequence is CASSLEMTITGELFF. As DNA, the CDR3 is TGTGCCAGCAGCTTGGAAATGACGATCACCGGGGAGCTGTTTTTT.

This rearrangement joins TRBV6-1 to TRBJ1-1; D not certain. Germline lookup yields CDR1 MNHNS and CDR2 SASEGT. This CDR3 contains 16 residues. The V and J ends lost 4 bases and 5 bases respectively, with 20 bases between them. CDR3 nucleotides: TGTGCCAGCAGTGGCCACTCTTGGGGAGAAGAAACTGAAGCTTTCTTT. Translation: CASSGHSWGEETEAFF.

This clonotype was counted only a few times. The chain employs TRBV20-1 and TRBJ2-3; D is ambiguous. The CDR3 spans 13 residues. Trimming cost V 6 bases and J 6 bases, with 16 bases left between them. CDR1 DFQATT and CDR2 SNEGSKA come from the germline V gene (reference sequence). The CDR3 coding sequence is TGCAGTGCCCTCGAGATTGGTACGGATACGCAGTATTTT. As protein: CSALEIGTDTQYF.

This clonotype was seen at least ten times. This chain connects TRBV20-1 to TRBJ2-7, with TRBD2 identical over 10 bases. The CDR3 has 15 residues. Germline V gene sequence: CDR1 DFQATT, CDR2 SNEGSKA (reference sequence). The junction had 5 bases not matched to a gene; V was cut back by 3 bases and J by 0 bases. CDR3 sequence reads: CSARGLAFSSYEQYF. The CDR3 DNA follows: TGCAGTGCTAGGGGACTAGCGTTCAGCTCCTACGAGCAGTACTTC.

In its sample, this clonotype was seen a few times. The chain recombines TRBV5-1 with TRBJ2-3; 8 nucleotides align to TRBD1. V lost 0 bases to trimming and J lost 6 bases; unmatched junction nucleotides: 6. Germline values: CDR1 SGHRS, CDR2 YFSETQ. This CDR3 spans 15 amino acids. CDR3 nucleotides: TGCGCCAGCAGCTTGGCGGACAGGGAAGCCGATACGCAGTATTTT. It specifies CASSLADREADTQYF.

The J gene is TRBJ1-5, the V gene TRBV20-1, with D perhaps TRBD1 (5 bases). Trimming removed 3 bases at V and 5 bases at J, with 17 bases between. The CDR3 runs 15 residues. CDR1 and CDR2 (germline): DFQATT, SNEGSKA (reference sequence). CDR3 sequence: CSASGTPSDDQPQHF. The CDR3 region has the DNA TGCAGTGCTAGCGGGACTCCCTCCGACGATCAGCCCCAGCATTTT.

The rearrangement joins TRBV20-1 to TRBJ2-3, with 11 positions matching TRBD2. With 3 bases clipped from V and 4 bases from J, the junction kept 6 bases outside the gene matches. Per germline, CDR1 DFQATT and CDR2 SNEGSKA (reference sequence). CDR3 length equals 15 residues. The CDR3 spells CSARVAGGNADTQYF. CDR3 bases: TGCAGTGCTAGGGTAGCGGGAGGGAACGCAGATACGCAGTATTTT.

This clonotype was detected ten times or more. The genes are TRBV10-3 and TRBJ1-2, with D possibly TRBD1 on 5 matching bases. The CDR3 contains 13 residues. V lost 6 bases and J lost 3, with 11 bases in between. In germline, CDR1 is ENHRY, CDR2 SYGVKD. In DNA, the CDR3 is TGTGCCATCAGGGAAGGGGTGGACTATGGCTACACCTTC. Amino acids: CAIREGVDYGYTF.

V usage is TRBV6-1 and J usage is TRBJ2-3, with D unclear. The germline V gene has CDR1 MNHNS and CDR2 SASEGT. CDR3 length equals 13 residues. Trimming took off 6 bases at V and 2 bases at J, with 9 bases between the two ends. The CDR3 DNA follows: TGTGCCAGCAGCGAGCGAATCACAGATACGCAGTATTTT. Encoded protein: CASSERITDTQYF.